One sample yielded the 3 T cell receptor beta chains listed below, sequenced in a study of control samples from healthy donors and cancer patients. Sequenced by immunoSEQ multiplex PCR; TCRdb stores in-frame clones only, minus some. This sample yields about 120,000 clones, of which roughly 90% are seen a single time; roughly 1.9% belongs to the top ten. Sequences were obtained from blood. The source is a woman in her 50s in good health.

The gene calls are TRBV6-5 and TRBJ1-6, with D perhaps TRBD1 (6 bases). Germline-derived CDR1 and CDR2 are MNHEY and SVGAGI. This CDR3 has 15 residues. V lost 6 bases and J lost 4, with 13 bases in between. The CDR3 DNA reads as TGTGCCAGCAGGACTGACAGGTCTTATAATTCACCCCTCCACTTT. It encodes CASRTDRSYNSPLHF.

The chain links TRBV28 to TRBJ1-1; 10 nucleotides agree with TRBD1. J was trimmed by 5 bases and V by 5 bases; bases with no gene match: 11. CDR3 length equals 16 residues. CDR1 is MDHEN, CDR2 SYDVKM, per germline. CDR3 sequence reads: CASSTRRQGARTEAFF. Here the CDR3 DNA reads TGTGCCAGCAGTACCCGAAGACAGGGGGCGAGAACTGAAGCTTTCTTT.

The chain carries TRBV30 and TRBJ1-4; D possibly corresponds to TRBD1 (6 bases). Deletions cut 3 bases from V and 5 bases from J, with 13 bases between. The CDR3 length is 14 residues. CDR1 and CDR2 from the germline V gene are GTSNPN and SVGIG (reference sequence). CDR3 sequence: CAWRGGAANEKLFF. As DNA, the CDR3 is TGTGCCTGGAGGGGGGGGGCGGCGAATGAAAAACTGTTTTTT.